These T cell receptor beta chains were read from a single sample in a study of CD8+ T cells in alopecia areata. Generated by immunoSEQ multiplex PCR, the TCRdb table keeps only in-frame clones and is missing some. The sample consists of about 180,000 clones, around 49% of them appearing once. The source material was CD8+ T cells sorted from blood, sampled at roughly week 52, from a patient treated with tofacitinib. The receptors here all came from a human donor with alopecia areata. The CDR3 runs from the conserved cysteine through the conserved F or W.

TRBV30	CAWSVTGLEAFF
TRBV4-2	CASSLSGRGYTF
TRBV30	CAWCPGTTEAFF
TRBV6-6	CASSRQGGNTEAFF
TRBV13	CASSLERQLDTYGYTF
TRBV9	CASSVSRDSSYEQYF
TRBV6-5	CASSATGSGETQYF
TRBV13	CASSLGGEIDSPLHF
TRBV5-1	CASSRTGPYEQYF
TRBV4-1	CASSQGTPYEQYF
TRBV6-5	CASSYGSGGGTDTQYF
TRBV11-2	CASSFTSGEETQYF
TRBV6-6	CASSWIGKTDTQYF
TRBV19	CASSIHLAGGPEQFF
TRBV5-6	CASSYSGQGLDF
TRBV27	CASSGSAWQPQHF
TRBV7-9	CASSIDRDPTEAFF
TRBV7-8	CASSYDRGYEQYF
TRBV19	CASSNLAGGTEAFF
TRBV29-1	CSVEFNGGTEAFF
TRBV5-4	CASSFDEDTQYF
TRBV7-8	CASSPPNTYIQYF
TRBV29-1	CSARGQEDEKLFF
TRBV27	CASRPGPGNEQYF
TRBV9	CASSVTWGHEQYF
TRBV29-1	CSVESRGHRYNEQFF
TRBV7-2	CASSGHRVANYGYTF
TRBV29-1	CSVEGTGHGNTIYF
TRBV4-1	CASSQDLPGLAGGQETQYF
TRBV6-5	CASSWVANYGYTF
TRBV9	CASSVDVRSTDTQYF
TRBV6-5	CASSPRGNQPQHF
TRBV4-3	CASSQDKMPDTQYF
TRBV5-1	CASSFGTDFGANVLTF
TRBV9	CASSVAAGELFF
TRBV6-6	CASSYLAEETQYF
TRBV2	CASTAGHRATEVREKLFF
TRBV7-9	CASSSLHRDYGYTF
TRBV2	CASWTGSNQPQHF
TRBV6-5	CASSYSAFAGYTF
TRBV6-5	CASSHGGDEQYF
TRBV7-9	CASSLGRPGELFF
TRBV2	CASRDRGRNGYTF